Listed below are T cell receptor beta chains from one sample, sequenced in a study of cytomegalovirus exposure and HLA in healthy donors. The protocol was immunoSEQ multiplex PCR, while the TCRdb copy is restricted to in-frame clones and leaves out a portion. The top ten clones hold approximately 1.7% of a sample with approximately 210,000 clones, around 87% of them seen once. Material: PBMCs. Receptors were obtained from a young woman in good health and CMV-seronegative. CDR3s include the opening cysteine and the closing phenylalanine or tryptophan. A D gene is named only where the DNA matches it firmly. Clone sizes are given selectively: once, few, many, or a class where the clone is expanded.

abundance: NA
v_gene: TRBV6-1
d_gene: NA
j_gene: TRBJ1-4
CDR3nt: TGTGCCAGCAGTGGACAGATGCGGGAAAAACTGTTTTTT
CDR3aa: CASSGQMREKLFF

abundance: NA
v_gene: TRBV2
d_gene: TRBD2
j_gene: TRBJ2-1
CDR3nt: TGTGCCAGCAGGGAGACTAGCGGGAGCGACAATGAGCAGTTCTTC
CDR3aa: CASRETSGSDNEQFF

abundance: NA
v_gene: TRBV6-5
d_gene: TRBD1
j_gene: TRBJ1-2
CDR3nt: TGTGCCAGCAGACGCGCAGGGGGAAGAGGCTACACCTTC
CDR3aa: CASRRAGGRGYTF

abundance: NA
v_gene: TRBV30
d_gene: TRBD1
j_gene: TRBJ1-2
CDR3nt: TGTGCCTGGAGTGATACCGGGACAGGGTGGAACTACACCTTC
CDR3aa: CAWSDTGTGWNYTF

abundance: NA
v_gene: TRBV15
d_gene: TRBD2
j_gene: TRBJ2-3
CDR3nt: TGTGCCGCCTCTAGCGGGGGCACAGATACGCAGTATTTT
CDR3aa: CAASSGGTDTQYF

abundance: NA
v_gene: TRBV19
d_gene: TRBD1
j_gene: TRBJ1-1
CDR3nt: TGTGCCAGTAGTGTGGGACAGGAAAAAGCCGAAGCTTTCTTT
CDR3aa: CASSVGQEKAEAFF

abundance: NA
v_gene: TRBV5-1
d_gene: NA
j_gene: TRBJ2-4
CDR3nt: TGCGCCAGCAGCTTGGGGCAGGGAAACATTCAGTACTTC
CDR3aa: CASSLGQGNIQYF

abundance: NA
v_gene: TRBV7-3
d_gene: TRBD2
j_gene: TRBJ2-3
CDR3nt: TGTGCCAGCAGCTTACTAGCGGTGGATACGCAGTATTTT
CDR3aa: CASSLLAVDTQYF

abundance: NA
v_gene: TRBV7-9
d_gene: NA
j_gene: TRBJ2-5
CDR3nt: TGTGCCAGCAGCTTAGAACTACAAGAGACCCAGTACTTC
CDR3aa: CASSLELQETQYF

abundance: NA
v_gene: TRBV5-1
d_gene: TRBD1
j_gene: TRBJ2-7
CDR3nt: TGCGCCAGCAGTCCCGGGACAGGGTTCCACGAGCAGTACTTC
CDR3aa: CASSPGTGFHEQYF

abundance: NA
v_gene: TRBV9
d_gene: TRBD2
j_gene: TRBJ2-1
CDR3nt: TGTGCCAGCAGCGTAGGCGGGGGGGCTTTCAATGAGCAGTTCTTC
CDR3aa: CASSVGGGAFNEQFF

abundance: NA
v_gene: TRBV4-3
d_gene: NA
j_gene: TRBJ2-3
CDR3nt: TGCGCCAGCAGCCAAGATCAAGTAGAGACTAGCACAGATACGCAGTATTTT
CDR3aa: CASSQDQVETSTDTQYF

abundance: NA
v_gene: TRBV11-3
d_gene: TRBD2
j_gene: TRBJ2-3
CDR3nt: TGTGCCAGCAGTACCAGTGGACTAGCGGGGCCAGAGGGCACAGATACGCAGTATTTT
CDR3aa: CASSTSGLAGPEGTDTQYF

abundance: NA
v_gene: TRBV7-6
d_gene: NA
j_gene: TRBJ1-1
CDR3nt: TGTGCCAGCAGCTTCGAGGGAACTGAAGCTTTCTTT
CDR3aa: CASSFEGTEAFF

abundance: NA
v_gene: TRBV4-3
d_gene: TRBD2
j_gene: TRBJ2-2
CDR3nt: TGCGCCAGCAGCCAAGTAGCGGGAGGGCCGGCCGGGGAGCTGTTTTTT
CDR3aa: CASSQVAGGPAGELFF

abundance: few
v_gene: TRBV6-6
d_gene: NA
j_gene: TRBJ1-2
CDR3nt: TGTGCCAGCACTTCCTTTACGGACAGTTCCTATGGCTACACCTTC
CDR3aa: CASTSFTDSSYGYTF

abundance: few
v_gene: TRBV6-4
d_gene: NA
j_gene: TRBJ2-1
CDR3nt: TGTGCCAGCACGAGCGGGGACAACAATGAGCAGTTCTTC
CDR3aa: CASTSGDNNEQFF

abundance: NA
v_gene: TRBV13
d_gene: TRBD2
j_gene: TRBJ2-7
CDR3nt: TGTGCCAGCACCTCTGGGACTAGCGAGCAGTACTTC
CDR3aa: CASTSGTSEQYF

abundance: NA
v_gene: TRBV29-1
d_gene: TRBD1
j_gene: TRBJ2-3
CDR3nt: TGCAGCGTTGAACGTCAGGGGGCTTGGGATACGCAGTATTTT
CDR3aa: CSVERQGAWDTQYF

abundance: NA
v_gene: TRBV5-1
d_gene: NA
j_gene: TRBJ1-6
CDR3nt: TGCGCCAGCAGCTTAGGCAGGGGATTAGGATCACCCCTCCACTTT
CDR3aa: CASSLGRGLGSPLHF

abundance: NA
v_gene: TRBV4-2
d_gene: TRBD2
j_gene: TRBJ2-5
CDR3nt: TGTGCCAGCAGCCAAGTGAGGACCGGGGGGGGAGAGACCCAGTACTTC
CDR3aa: CASSQVRTGGGETQYF

abundance: NA
v_gene: TRBV6-1
d_gene: NA
j_gene: TRBJ1-2
CDR3nt: TGTGCCACCCGCCCCGGCGGGGGGTACTATGGCTACACCTTC
CDR3aa: CATRPGGGYYGYTF

abundance: NA
v_gene: TRBV6-5
d_gene: NA
j_gene: TRBJ2-7
CDR3nt: TGTGCCAGCAGTTCGCTATTACTGGGGGCTTACGAGCAGTACTTC
CDR3aa: CASSSLLLGAYEQYF

abundance: few
v_gene: TRBV20-1
d_gene: NA
j_gene: TRBJ1-1
CDR3nt: TGCAGTGCTAGGAGGTCCACTGAAGCTTTCTTT
CDR3aa: CSARRSTEAFF

abundance: NA
v_gene: TRBV9
d_gene: TRBD2
j_gene: TRBJ2-1
CDR3nt: TGTGCCAGCAGCGTAGTTAGCGGGGGATACAATGAGCAGTTCTTC
CDR3aa: CASSVVSGGYNEQFF

abundance: NA
v_gene: TRBV30
d_gene: TRBD2
j_gene: TRBJ2-1
CDR3nt: TGTGCCGGGACTAGCTCCTACAATGAGCAGTTCTTC
CDR3aa: CAGTSSYNEQFF

abundance: NA
v_gene: TRBV7-2
d_gene: NA
j_gene: TRBJ1-2
CDR3nt: TGTGCCAGCAGCTTAGCGGGGCAGGGCCATGGCTACACCTTC
CDR3aa: CASSLAGQGHGYTF

abundance: NA
v_gene: TRBV27
d_gene: NA
j_gene: TRBJ1-6
CDR3nt: TGTGCCGGCAGTTTATCGACCGGGGGGAACTCACCCCTCCACTTT
CDR3aa: CAGSLSTGGNSPLHF

abundance: NA
v_gene: TRBV27
d_gene: NA
j_gene: TRBJ2-5
CDR3nt: TGTGCCAGCAGTCCCCCCGCGGGCCCGGGAGAGACCCAGTACTTC
CDR3aa: CASSPPAGPGETQYF

abundance: NA
v_gene: TRBV4-2
d_gene: NA
j_gene: TRBJ2-4
CDR3nt: TGTGCCAGCAGCTCACAGGATATAGCCAAAAACATTCAGTACTTC
CDR3aa: CASSSQDIAKNIQYF

abundance: few
v_gene: TRBV5-6
d_gene: NA
j_gene: TRBJ1-6
CDR3nt: TGTGCCAGCAGCTCGATGAGTTCGGGACTGGGATTCTCACCCCTCCACTTT
CDR3aa: CASSSMSSGLGFSPLHF